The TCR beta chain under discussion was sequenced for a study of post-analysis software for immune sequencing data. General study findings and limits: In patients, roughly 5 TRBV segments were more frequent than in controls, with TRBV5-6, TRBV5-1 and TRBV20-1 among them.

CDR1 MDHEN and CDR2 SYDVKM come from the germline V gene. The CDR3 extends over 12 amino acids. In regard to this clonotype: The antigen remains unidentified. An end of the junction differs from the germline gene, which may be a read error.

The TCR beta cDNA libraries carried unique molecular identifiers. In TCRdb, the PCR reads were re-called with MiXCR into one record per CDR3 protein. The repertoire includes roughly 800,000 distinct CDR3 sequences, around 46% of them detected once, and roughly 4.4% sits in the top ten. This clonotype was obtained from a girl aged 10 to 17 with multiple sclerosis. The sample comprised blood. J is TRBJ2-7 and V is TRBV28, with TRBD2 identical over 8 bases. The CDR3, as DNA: TGTGCCAGCACCAAGGCGGGACTAGGGATGTTCTTC. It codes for CASTKAGLGMFF.